This T cell receptor (beta chain) was sequenced for a study of cytomegalovirus exposure and HLA in healthy donors. Notes on the study in general: For cytomegalovirus status, the classifier reportedly gave diagnoses with high specificity and sensitivity.

With 60 Vbeta and 13 Jbeta primers, the PCR was carried out. Generated by immunoSEQ multiplex PCR, the TCRdb table keeps only in-frame clones and is missing some. Among fewer than 200,000 clones, over 80% were seen once, and the ten largest hold 4.5% to 5.5%. Notes on this clone: Its antigen remains unidentified.

The CDR3 consists of 17 residues. The V gene's germline CDR1 is MNHNS and CDR2 SASEGT. Trimming removed 4 bases from V and 4 bases from J; junction bases left unmatched: 11. The source material was PBMCs. The chain is built from TRBV6-1 and TRBJ2-3, with 10 bases identical to TRBD2. The TCR was taken from a woman between 50 and 59 years old in good health and CMV-seropositive. In DNA, the CDR3 is TGTGCCAGCAGTGGGGGAACTAGCGGGATTAGGGCAGATACGCAGTATTTT. This codes for CASSGGTSGIRADTQYF.